This T cell receptor (beta chain) emerged from a study of blood T cells in healthy people across ages. For the study at large: About one barcoded beta molecule per two T cells came from capture by template switching. Study-level results: The recorded TCR beta diversity per million T cells decreased in a roughly linear manner with age.

The authors ran a second PCR of 7 to 11 cycles using a sample-barcoded 5' primer and a J-beta primer mix. TCRdb ran MiXCR on the 5' RACE reads and lists one entry per CDR3 protein. The table shows around 1,800,000 distinct CDR3 sequences, with about two fifths occurring only once. This clonotype came up a few times. Its cognate antigen is unknown. Germline V gives CDR1 MGHDK, CDR2 SYGVNS. The V end lost 4 bases, the J end lost 4 bases, and 16 bases lay between the germline ends. This CDR3 contains 15 residues. This sequence joins TRBV25-1 and TRBJ1-2, with D unclear. The sequence was collected from a human donor in good health. The source material was blood. DNA of the CDR3: TGTGCCAGCAGTGCCTCCCCCCTTACAGCCTATGGCTACACCTTC. This codes for CASSASPLTAYGYTF.